What follows describes a single TCR beta chain. The method was immunoSEQ multiplex PCR; TCRdb's version includes in-frame clones alone and lacks a portion of them. The sample carries 10,000 to 15,000 clones, 60% to 80% recorded once. The data originate from a study of sequential checkpoint blockade in melanoma. Stated treatment: randomized to nivolumab then ipilimumab (arm A) or the reverse (arm B). None of the patients previously received DNA-damaging chemotherapy. This CDR3 spans 18 amino acids. Germline-derived CDR1 and CDR2 are SGHRS and YFSETQ. Trimming at V came to 1 base and at J to 5 bases, leaving 13 bases not matched to a gene.

Sequenced here: CD8+ T cells sorted from blood (inferred from file names), sampled from a patient given nivolumab and ipilimumab in sequence. The chain joins TRBV5-1 to TRBJ2-1; 9 bases are shared with TRBD1. This TCR was sampled from a human patient with melanoma. Some clones in this sample may be carry-over from other donors' samples. CDR3 region: CASSLTGGAGIDNNEQFF. Written as DNA, the CDR3 is TGCGCCAGCAGCTTGACAGGGGGCGCAGGGATAGACAACAATGAGCAGTTCTTC.